This T cell receptor beta chain was retrieved from a study of blood T cell repertoires in COVID-19. Study-wide context: COVID-19 samples from acute and convalescent phases originated in the United States, Italy and Spain. PBMCs, B-cell-depleted T cells, or T cells were the source of the cDNA or gDNA that made up the material.

This CDR3 is 14 amino acids long. Germline V lookup: CDR1 SGHTS, CDR2 YDEGEE. With 0 bases removed from V and 5 bases from J, the gap between germline ends came to 11 bases. Original processing notes: Amplified reference gene primers provided the basis for estimating nucleated cell counts. Produced via immunoSEQ multiplex PCR; TCRdb's table is partial and in-frame only. V, J and clone size derive from that table, while D and trimming were established from the DNA sequence. The sample holds 90,000 to 110,000 clones, approximately 81% seen once. The chain joins TRBV5-8 to TRBJ1-1; perhaps TRBD1 as D (5 bases). The TCR was taken from a man at least 80 years old with acute or convalescent COVID-19. What was sequenced was peripheral blood. The CDR3 DNA is TGTGCCAGCAGCTTGGGAGGGGCGGGAACTGAAGCTTTCTTT. It translates to CASSLGGAGTEAFF.